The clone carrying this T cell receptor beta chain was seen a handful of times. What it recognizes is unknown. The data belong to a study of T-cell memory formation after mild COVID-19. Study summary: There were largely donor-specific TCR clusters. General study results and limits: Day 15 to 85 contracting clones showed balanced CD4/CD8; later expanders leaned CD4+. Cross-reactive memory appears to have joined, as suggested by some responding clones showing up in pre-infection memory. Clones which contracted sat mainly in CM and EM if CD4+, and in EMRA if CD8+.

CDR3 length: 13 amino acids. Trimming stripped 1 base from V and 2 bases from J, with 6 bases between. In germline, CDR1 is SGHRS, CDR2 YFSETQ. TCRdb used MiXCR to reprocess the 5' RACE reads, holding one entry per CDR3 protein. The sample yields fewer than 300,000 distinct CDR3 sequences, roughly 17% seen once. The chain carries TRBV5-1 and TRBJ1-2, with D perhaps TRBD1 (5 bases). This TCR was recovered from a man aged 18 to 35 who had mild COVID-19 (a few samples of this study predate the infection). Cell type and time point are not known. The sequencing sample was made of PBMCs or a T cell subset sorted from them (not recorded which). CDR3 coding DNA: TGCGCCAGCAGCTTGAACAGGAACTATGGCTACACCTTC. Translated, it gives CASSLNRNYGYTF.